The 20 T cell receptor beta chains below all came from one sample that was sequenced in a study of T cells in Graves' hyperthyroidism and ophthalmopathy. Amplified TCR beta CDR3 regions derived from RNA transcripts. During a first-round RT-PCR of the TCR CDR3, the HTBI primer set was used. MiXCR, run by TCRdb on the multiplex PCR reads, gives a single entry per CDR3 protein. The sample has over 450,000 distinct CDR3 sequences; roughly 17% are singletons. The sample was blood. These receptor sequences come from a woman in her late teens or twenties with Graves' ophthalmopathy.

The CDR3 loop reads CASSLRTNTGELFF. The CDR3 region has the DNA TGTGCCAGCAGTTTAAGAACAAACACCGGGGAGCTGTTTTTT. This chain joins TRBV28 and TRBJ2-2; D unclear. Trimming cost V 2 bases and J 2 bases, with 6 bases left between them. The CDR3 sequence is 14 residues long. CDR1 is MDHEN, CDR2 SYDVKM, per germline.

The V and J genes are TRBV6-4 and TRBJ1-2, with D maybe TRBD1 (6 bases). Germline V gene lookup returns CDR1 MRHNA and CDR2 SNTAGT. The CDR3 totals 13 residues. V was shortened by 5 bases and J by 7 bases, with 14 bases between the two germline ends. This CDR3 reads CASSYLAGAGYTF. The DNA of the CDR3 is TGTGCCAGCAGTTACTTGGCAGGGGCTGGCTACACCTTC.

The V and J genes are TRBV15 and TRBJ2-3; 8 positions agree with TRBD2. V was pared by 0 bases and J by 2 bases, with 7 bases of the junction left unmatched. This CDR3 contains 17 residues. Germline loops: CDR1 LNHNV, CDR2 YYDKDF (reference sequence). DNA for the CDR3: TGTGCCACCAGCAGAGATCCCCGCGGGGGGAACACAGATACGCAGTATTTT. It translates to CATSRDPRGGNTDTQYF.

This clonotype was seen at least ten times. This chain links TRBV28 with TRBJ1-1; D ambiguous. V was clipped by 4 bases and J by 5 bases, with 17 bases between them. This CDR3 has 15 amino acids. Germline CDR1 MDHEN, CDR2 SYDVKM. Here the CDR3 reads CASSSLLPGGTEAFF. The CDR3 DNA is TGTGCCAGCAGTTCCCTTCTACCGGGTGGGACTGAAGCTTTCTTT.

The chain employs TRBV7-2 and TRBJ2-3; D uncertain. There are 11 residues in the CDR3. Germline V CDR1 and CDR2: SGHTA, FQGNSA. V gave up 2 bases and J gave up 8 bases, with 5 bases separating them. The CDR3 spells CASSLTPTQYF. The DNA of the CDR3 is TGTGCCAGCAGCTTAACGCCTACGCAGTATTTT.

This clonotype was observed many times. The chain uses TRBV6-2 or TRBV6-3 and TRBJ2-1, with D uncertain. The CDR3 runs 14 residues. CDR1 is MNHEY and CDR2 is SVGEGT in the germline V gene. Trimming cost V 2 bases and J 5 bases, with 10 bases left between them. CDR3 protein: CASSYLEAHNEQFF. The CDR3 DNA sequence: TGTGCCAGCAGTTACCTAGAGGCCCACAATGAGCAGTTCTTC.

At least ten counts were recorded for this clonotype. The rearrangement links TRBV29-1 to TRBJ2-1; D is unresolved. Per the germline V gene, CDR1 is SQVTM and CDR2 is ANQGSEA. The CDR3 totals 13 residues. The V end was cut by 4 bases, the J end by 2 bases, with 9 bases between. CDR3 in DNA: TGCAGCGTTGCCGTCGACCCCTACAATGAGCAGTTCTTC. It yields the protein CSVAVDPYNEQFF.

This clonotype was found a few times. The chain is built from TRBV4-1 and TRBJ2-1; 10 bases agree with TRBD1. Per the germline V gene, CDR1 is MGHRA and CDR2 is YSYEKL. V shed 3 bases and J 1 base; nucleotides not matched to a gene: 6. The CDR3 is made up of 17 amino acids. As DNA, the CDR3 is TGCGCCAGCAGCCATCCCGGGACAGGGGATTCCTACAATGAGCAGTTCTTC. It yields the protein CASSHPGTGDSYNEQFF.

At least ten counts were recorded for this clonotype. The chain joins TRBV27 to TRBJ1-1, with 8 bases aligning to TRBD1. The CDR3 totals 14 residues. The V gene end was trimmed by 5 bases and the J gene end by 0 bases; junction bases not matched to a gene: 2. The germline V gene encodes CDR1 MNHEY and CDR2 SMNVEV (reference sequence). CDR3 in DNA: TGTGCCAGCAGTCGGGACAGGATGAACACTGAAGCTTTCTTT. This encodes CASSRDRMNTEAFF.

At least ten counts were recorded for this clonotype. This rearrangement joins TRBV12-3 or TRBV12-4 to TRBJ2-2, with D possibly being TRBD2 (6 bases). The CDR3 has 14 amino acids. V lost 6 bases to trimming and J lost 2 bases, with 10 bases between them. CDR3 residues: CASSNGLNTGELFF. The DNA of the CDR3 is TGTGCCAGCAGCAACGGACTAAACACCGGGGAGCTGTTTTTT.

This clonotype came up many times. The chain joins TRBV2 to TRBJ1-1; D not certain. The germline V gene has CDR1 SNHLY and CDR2 FYNNEI. The CDR3 is made up of 11 amino acids. The ends were cut back, 4 bases at V and 4 bases at J, with 4 bases in the middle. CDR3 loop: CASSVSTEAFF. Here the CDR3 DNA reads TGTGCCAGCAGTGTGAGCACTGAAGCTTTCTTT.

This clonotype was detected a few times. The rearrangement links TRBV9 to TRBJ2-5, with TRBD2 identical over 12 bases. Germline loops: CDR1 SGDLS, CDR2 YYNGEE. The CDR3 is 16 residues long. Trimming at V came to 3 bases and at J to 5 bases, leaving 8 bases not matched to a gene. DNA of the CDR3: TGTGCCAGCAGCGGTGGCGGACTAGCGGGAAAGGAGACCCAGTACTTC. It yields the protein CASSGGGLAGKETQYF.

This clonotype was seen a handful of times. This chain uses TRBV27 with TRBJ1-6; 12 bases are a match to TRBD1. Germline V gene data show CDR1 as MNHEY and CDR2 as SMNVEV (reference sequence). The CDR3 spans 17 residues. V dropped 6 bases and J dropped 8; count of bases not matched to a gene: 11. The CDR3 protein is CASSRTPGTGGYSPLHF. The DNA of the CDR3 is TGTGCCAGCAGCCGCACACCTGGGACAGGGGGCTATTCACCCCTCCACTTT.

This clonotype came up many times. The CDR3 DNA reads TGTGCCTGGAGTGTACTAACACAGGTTGATGGCTACACCTTC. Translation: CAWSVLTQVDGYTF. V is TRBV30 and J is TRBJ1-2; maybe TRBD1 (5 bases). The CDR3 runs to 14 residues. Trimming cost V 0 bases and J 6 bases, with 14 bases left between them. Germline assignment: CDR1 GTSNPN and CDR2 SVGIG (reference sequence).

This clonotype appeared many times. V usage is TRBV4-2 and J usage is TRBJ2-7; 11 bases fit TRBD2. Germline assignment: CDR1 LGHNA and CDR2 YNFKEQ. The trim removed 1 base at V and 6 bases at J, leaving 5 bases unmatched. This CDR3 comprises 15 residues. This CDR3 reads CASSQGGLAGGEQYF. DNA for the CDR3: TGTGCCAGCAGCCAAGGGGGGCTAGCGGGAGGCGAGCAGTACTTC.

This clonotype was counted at least ten times. The V and J genes are TRBV30 and TRBJ1-4, with 9 bases lining up with TRBD1. After removal of 8 bases from V and 8 bases from J, the junction contained 9 bases not matched to a gene. Germline V gives CDR1 GTSNPN, CDR2 SVGIG (reference sequence). This CDR3 has 13 amino acids. CDR3 sequence (DNA): TGTGCCGGACAGGACAGGGGAAGGGAAAAACTGTTTTTT. It is translated as CAGQDRGREKLFF. Together with reference TRBV30 and TRBJ1-4, the CDR3 gives the full variable domain: SQTIHQWPATLVQPVGSPLSLECTVEGTSNPNLYWYRQAAGRGLQLLFYSVGIGQISSEVPQNLSASRPQDRQFILSSKKLLLSDSGFYLCAGQDRGREKLFFGSGTQLSVL.

The chain uses TRBV27 and TRBJ2-1, with 10 bases fitting TRBD2. This CDR3 contains 15 residues. V was clipped by 6 bases and J by 5 bases; unmatched bases: 7. Germline CDR1 is MNHEY and CDR2 is SMNVEV (reference sequence). The CDR3: CASSRRTSGNNEQFF. CDR3 DNA sequence: TGTGCCAGCAGCCGGAGGACTAGCGGAAACAATGAGCAGTTCTTC.

Ten or more counts support this clonotype. CDR3 loop: CASSFPGGQVYNEQFF. CDR3 nucleotides: TGTGCCAGCAGTTTTCCCGGGGGGCAGGTATACAATGAGCAGTTCTTC. The V gene is TRBV12-3 or TRBV12-4, the J gene TRBJ2-1; maybe TRBD2 (7 bases). V was pared by 3 bases and J by 4 bases, with 16 bases between. The length of the CDR3 is 16 residues.

This clonotype was found many times. J is TRBJ1-1 and V is TRBV7-9, with D perhaps TRBD1 (6 bases). Per germline, CDR1 SEHNR and CDR2 FQNEAQ (reference sequence). The CDR3 extends over 14 amino acids. V lost 6 bases and J 1 base, leaving 12 bases between the germline ends. The CDR3 is CASSSQGTNTEAFF. In DNA form, the CDR3 reads TGTGCCAGCAGTTCCCAGGGGACGAACACTGAAGCTTTCTTT.

The genes are TRBV5-8 and TRBJ2-2; 8 bases align to TRBD2. The V and J ends lost 2 bases and 5 bases, in that order; junction bases with no gene match: 11. This CDR3 is 17 amino acids long. Per germline, CDR1 SGHTS and CDR2 YDEGEE. The CDR3 sequence is CASSFQGTSGGTGELFF. For the CDR3, the DNA is TGTGCCAGCAGCTTTCAGGGAACTAGCGGTGGTACCGGGGAGCTGTTTTTT.